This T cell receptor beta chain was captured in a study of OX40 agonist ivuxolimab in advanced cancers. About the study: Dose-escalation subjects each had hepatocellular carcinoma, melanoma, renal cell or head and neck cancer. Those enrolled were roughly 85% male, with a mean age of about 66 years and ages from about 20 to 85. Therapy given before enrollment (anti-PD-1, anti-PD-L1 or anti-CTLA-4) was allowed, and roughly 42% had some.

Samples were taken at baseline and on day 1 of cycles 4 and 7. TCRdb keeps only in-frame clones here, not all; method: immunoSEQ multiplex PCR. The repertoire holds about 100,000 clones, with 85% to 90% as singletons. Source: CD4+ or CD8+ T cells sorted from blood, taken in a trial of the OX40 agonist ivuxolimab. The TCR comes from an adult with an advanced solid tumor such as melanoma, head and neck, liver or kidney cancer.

CDR3 nucleotide sequence: TGTGCCAGCAGCTTAGGACTACGCACAGATACGCAGTATTTT. Translation gives CASSLGLRTDTQYF. V gene TRBV7-2 combines with J gene TRBJ2-3, with D perhaps matching TRBD2 (5 bases). The CDR3 is 14 residues long. V lost 1 base and J 1 base, leaving 6 bases between the germline ends. Germline V lookup: CDR1 SGHTA, CDR2 FQGNSA.